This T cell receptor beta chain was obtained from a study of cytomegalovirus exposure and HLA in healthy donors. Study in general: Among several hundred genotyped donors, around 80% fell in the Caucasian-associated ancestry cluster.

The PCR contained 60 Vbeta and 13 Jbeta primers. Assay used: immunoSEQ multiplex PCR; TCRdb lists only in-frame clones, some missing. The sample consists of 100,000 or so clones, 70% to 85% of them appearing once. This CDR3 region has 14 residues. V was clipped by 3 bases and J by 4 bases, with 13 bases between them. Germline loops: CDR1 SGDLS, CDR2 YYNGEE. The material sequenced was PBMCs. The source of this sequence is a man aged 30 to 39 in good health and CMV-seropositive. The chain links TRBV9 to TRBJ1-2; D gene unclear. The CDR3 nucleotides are TGTGCCAGCAGCGGCGGTGGAGGTTTCTATGGCTACACCTTC. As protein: CASSGGGGFYGYTF.